The present T cell receptor beta chain was sequenced within a study of blood T cell repertoires in COVID-19. As for the study in general: Acute and convalescent COVID-19 specimens originated in the United States, Italy and Spain. In each case, the material was cDNA or gDNA derived from T cells, B-cell-depleted T cells, or PBMCs.

This clone was picked up one time. In the original analysis: Estimated nucleated cell counts came from reference gene primer amplification. The repertoire was sequenced with immunoSEQ multiplex PCR; TCRdb's copy has only in-frame clones and lacks some. The DNA was the basis for D and trimming; V, J and clone size are from that table. The sample holds 200,000 to 250,000 clones, roughly 88% seen once. This CDR3 region has 15 residues. The V gene lost 4 bases and the J gene lost 5 bases, with 19 bases spanning the gap. Germline-derived CDR1 and CDR2 are SGHKS and YYEKEE (reference sequence). Material: peripheral blood. This TCR derives from a man in his forties or fifties with active or convalescent COVID-19. The J gene is TRBJ2-7, the V gene TRBV5-5; a weak D match, TRBD2 (5 bases). DNA of the CDR3: TGTGCCAGCAGCCGAAAGGACCTGGCGGGCGACGAGCAGTACTTC. Its protein product is CASSRKDLAGDEQYF.